This record concerns one T cell receptor beta chain sequence. The target antigen is unknown. The data were taken from a study of cytomegalovirus exposure and HLA in healthy donors. Amplification used 60 Vbeta primers and 13 Jbeta primers. Here immunoSEQ multiplex PCR was the method, and the copy in TCRdb shows in-frame clones only, minus some. The sample records some 170,000 clones, approximately 78% being singletons. This CDR3 spans 17 amino acids. The junction had 9 bases not matched to a gene; V was cut back by 2 bases and J by 3 bases. CDR1 and CDR2 (germline): MNHEY, SMNVEV (reference sequence). Study-wide results and caveats: Analyses of presence and absence presupposed an approximately uniform sequencing depth across donors. The investigators catalogued 150 to 200 TCR beta chains as cytomegalovirus-associated. Reportedly, HLA-A and HLA-B alleles of most subjects were accurately predicted from TCR beta.

Source material: PBMCs. The chain couples TRBV27 to TRBJ2-1; 8 bases line up with TRBD2. The receptor's source is a woman between 18 and 29 years old in good health and CMV-seronegative. The CDR3, as DNA: TGTGCCAGCAGTTTACTCGGTACGGGAGGGCTCTACAATGAGCAGTTCTTC. This codes for CASSLLGTGGLYNEQFF.